This TCR beta chain was obtained from a study of T cell changes during pregnancy in multiple sclerosis. V gave up 0 bases and J gave up 7 bases, with 13 bases separating them. The CDR3 is made up of 14 amino acids. CDR1 is SGHNT, CDR2 YYREEE, per germline (reference sequence). Produced via immunoSEQ multiplex PCR; TCRdb's table is partial and in-frame only. The sample has roughly 37,000 clones, 91% seen once; the top ten hold about 0.45%. V and J are TRBV5-4 and TRBJ1-2; D may be TRBD1 (6 bases). The receptor comes from a female donor in good health, enrolled as a control in a pregnancy study. Here the sequenced sample was CD4+ T cells from peripheral blood mononuclear cells, taken in the second trimester of pregnancy. The CDR3 loop is CASSLEWTEGGYTF. For the CDR3, the DNA is TGTGCCAGCAGCTTGGAGTGGACAGAAGGTGGCTACACCTTC.